These 22 T cell receptor beta chains originate from one sample sequenced in a study of blood T cell repertoires in COVID-19. Sequencing was performed with immunoSEQ multiplex PCR; in TCRdb, only in-frame clones are kept and a portion is missing. The table lists 190,000 or so clones, more than 70% of them singletons. The sample taken for sequencing was PBMCs or T cells enriched from blood (not recorded which). All receptors come from a woman younger than 45 who had recovered from COVID-19.

This sequence joins TRBV7-9 and TRBJ2-3; 9 positions match TRBD1. Germline CDR1 and CDR2: SEHNR and FQNEAQ (reference sequence). V was clipped by 2 bases and J by 2 bases; unmatched bases: 2. The CDR3 is 15 residues long. The DNA of the CDR3 is TGTGCCAGCAGCTTACGGGACAGGGACACAGATACGCAGTATTTT. Amino acid sequence: CASSLRDRDTDTQYF.

The rearrangement joins TRBV21-1 to TRBJ1-2; TRBD1, as called in the table, went unchecked against the DNA. TRBV21-1 is shown as a pseudogene. There are 17 residues in the CDR3. CDR3 sequence reads: CASSKPDRGSLSGAYTF. CDR3 nucleotides: TGTGCCAGCAGCAAACCCGACAGGGGGAGTCTCTCGGGAGCCTACACCTTC.

The chain employs TRBV28 and TRBJ1-5; tentative D call: TRBD1 (5 bases). The germline V gene has CDR1 MDHEN and CDR2 SYDVKM. The CDR3 spans 14 residues. V gave up 1 base and J gave up 4 bases, with 8 bases separating them. CDR3 nucleotide sequence: TGTGCCAGCAGTTTATTCTCAGGGAATCAGCCCCAGCATTTT. Translating gives CASSLFSGNQPQHF.

The gene calls are TRBV14 and TRBJ2-1; the D gene is possibly TRBD1 (5 bases). V lost 0 bases and J lost 5, with 5 bases in between. Germline values: CDR1 SGHDN, CDR2 FVKESK. CDR3 size: 13 residues. The CDR3 DNA is TGTGCCAGCAGCCAAGAGGGGCACAATGAGCAGTTCTTC. This sequence encodes CASSQEGHNEQFF. The full variable domain, with the rest looked up from reference TRBV14 and TRBJ2-1, is EAGVTQFPSHSVIEKGQTVTLRCDPISGHDNLYWYRRVMGKEIKFLLHFVKESKQDESGMPNNRFLAERTGGTYSTLKVQPAELEDSGVYFCASSQEGHNEQFFGPGTRLTVL.

The J gene is TRBJ2-2, the V gene TRBV25-1, with 7 positions matching TRBD2. J gave up 2 bases and V 8 bases, and 5 bases lay outside the gene matches. The CDR3 has 14 amino acids. Per germline, CDR1 MGHDK and CDR2 SYGVNS. The CDR3 DNA reads as TGTGCCAGCCTCCCTAGCGGTAACACCGGGGAGCTGTTTTTT. Its protein is CASLPSGNTGELFF.

The chain links TRBV7-3 to TRBJ2-1, with TRBD2 identical over 8 bases. The CDR3 is 14 amino acids. The germline CDR1 and CDR2 sequences are SGHTA and FQGTGA. V was pared by 5 bases and J by 5 bases, with 5 bases of the junction left unmatched. This CDR3 reads CASSRGSGNNEQFF. In DNA form, the CDR3 reads TGTGCCAGCAGCCGTGGTAGCGGGAACAATGAGCAGTTCTTC.

The chain has TRBV9 and TRBJ1-1; D is ambiguous. CDR1 is SGDLS, CDR2 YYNGEE, per germline. CDR3 length: 13 residues. Trimming left V 2 bases short and J 6 bases short, with 11 bases between. Here the CDR3 reads CASSVSPSAEAFF. In DNA form, the CDR3 reads TGTGCCAGCAGCGTTAGCCCCTCGGCTGAAGCTTTCTTT.

This chain uses TRBV28 with TRBJ1-5, with 7 bases identical to TRBD1. After removal of 5 bases from V and 4 bases from J, the junction contained 8 bases not matched to a gene. Germline CDR1 MDHEN, CDR2 SYDVKM. The CDR3 has 15 amino acids. The CDR3 DNA is TGTGCCAGCAGTCAGACCGGGACAGATAATCAGCCCCAGCATTTT. Translating it yields CASSQTGTDNQPQHF.

This clone has a handful of counts. The chain joins TRBV7-2 to TRBJ1-1, with D possibly being TRBD1 (5 bases). Trimming pared 4 bases from V and 4 bases from J, leaving 16 bases between. CDR1 is SGHTA, CDR2 FQGNSA, per germline. This CDR3 contains 15 residues. The CDR3 loop is CASSSRVLFGTEAFF. DNA of the CDR3: TGTGCCAGCAGCTCCAGGGTATTGTTCGGCACTGAAGCTTTCTTT.

The chain carries TRBV10-3 and TRBJ2-2; 13 bases map to TRBD2. The germline gives CDR1 ENHRY, CDR2 SYGVKD. The CDR3 extends over 16 amino acids. Trimming at V came to 3 bases and at J to 9 bases, leaving 7 bases not matched to a gene. CDR3 in amino acids: CAISDPRTSGRRELFF. CDR3 sequence (DNA): TGTGCCATCAGTGATCCCCGGACTAGCGGGAGAAGGGAGCTGTTTTTT.

V gene TRBV5-1 combines with J gene TRBJ2-7; TRBD2 might be the D (6 bases). This CDR3 is 12 amino acids long. V was pared by 0 bases and J by 6 bases, with 7 bases between. Germline V gene data show CDR1 as SGHRS and CDR2 as YFSETQ. In DNA form, the CDR3 reads TGCGCCAGCAGCTTGGCCGGGGGCGAGCAGTACTTC. Translated: CASSLAGGEQYF.

V is TRBV5-6 and J is TRBJ1-3; 7 nucleotides line up with TRBD1. Trimming took 3 bases from V and 2 from J; bases not matched to a gene: 8. The V gene's germline CDR1 is SGHDT and CDR2 YYEEEE. The CDR3 has 16 amino acids. Here the CDR3 DNA reads TGTGCCAGCAGCTACATCCCCGGGACAGCTGGAAACACCATATATTTT. Its translation is CASSYIPGTAGNTIYF.

V and J are TRBV10-3 and TRBJ2-1; TRBD2 matches at 10 bases. The length of the CDR3 is 15 residues. The V gene end was trimmed by 7 bases and the J gene end by 2 bases; junction bases not matched to a gene: 5. In germline, CDR1 is ENHRY, CDR2 SYGVKD. CDR3 coding DNA: TGTGCCATCACCGCCGGACTAGCGGCCTACAATGAGCAGTTCTTC. Amino acid sequence: CAITAGLAAYNEQFF.

The rearrangement joins TRBV7-6 to TRBJ2-7; the match to TRBD2 covers 10 bases. The CDR3 loop spans 16 amino acids. The germline gives CDR1 SGHVS, CDR2 FNYEAQ. J lost 0 bases, V lost 3 bases, and 5 bases had no gene match. The CDR3 DNA sequence: TGTGCCAGCAGCTTCCACCCTAGCGGGAGCTCCTACGAGCAGTACTTC. The encoded protein is CASSFHPSGSSYEQYF.

The V gene is TRBV5-5, the J gene TRBJ1-1; weak D call: TRBD1 (5 bases). The CDR3 spans 15 residues. The V end lost 3 bases, the J end lost 1 base, and 13 bases lay between the germline ends. The germline V gene encodes CDR1 SGHKS and CDR2 YYEKEE (reference sequence). As DNA, the CDR3 is TGTGCCAGCAGCTGGGGCAGCAGGGCGAACACTGAAGCTTTCTTT. It translates to CASSWGSRANTEAFF.

The chain recombines TRBV28 with TRBJ2-7, with a possible D match to TRBD2 (6 bases). This CDR3 has 14 residues. CDR1 and CDR2 (germline): MDHEN, SYDVKM. The V and J ends lost 5 bases and 3 bases respectively, with 14 bases between them. The CDR3, as DNA: TGTGCCAGCAGTACCGGGACTCCTGGCTACGAGCAGTACTTC. This translates into CASSTGTPGYEQYF.

The genes are TRBV30 and TRBJ2-6; the D is unclear. Trimming removed 0 bases at V and 0 bases at J, with 9 bases between. Germline V gene data show CDR1 as GTSNPN and CDR2 as SVGIG (reference sequence). There are 16 residues in the CDR3. The CDR3 here is CAWSVPSVSGANVLTF. The CDR3 DNA follows: TGTGCCTGGAGTGTCCCTAGTGTCTCTGGGGCCAACGTCCTGACTTTC.

The CDR3 DNA reads TGTGCCAGCAGCTTGGTAGCGGGAGCTGATACGCAGTATTTT. Its protein product is CASSLVAGADTQYF. This chain connects TRBV7-6 to TRBJ2-3; TRBD2 aligns across 9 bases. After removal of 3 bases from V and 6 bases from J, the junction contained 4 bases not matched to a gene. Germline-derived CDR1 and CDR2 are SGHVS and FNYEAQ. The CDR3 extends over 14 amino acids.

This clone was seen just once. The chain joins TRBV9 to TRBJ2-5; 9 nucleotides align to TRBD2. CDR1 and CDR2 (germline): SGDLS, YYNGEE. Unmatched junction bases numbered 13, after V lost 0 bases and J lost 7 bases. This CDR3 has 17 amino acids. DNA for the CDR3: TGTGCCAGCAGCGTAGGGTTGGCGGGAGGGCCCCCTGGGACCCAGTACTTC. This translates into CASSVGLAGGPPGTQYF.

The CDR3 loop reads CASSLGSRVYEQFF. The CDR3 bases are TGTGCCAGCAGTTTAGGAAGCAGGGTCTATGAGCAGTTCTTC. The chain combines TRBV28 with TRBJ2-1, with D perhaps matching TRBD1 (5 bases). This CDR3 comprises 14 residues. CDR1 and CDR2 from the germline V gene are MDHEN and SYDVKM. V was clipped by 2 bases and J by 8 bases, with 13 bases between them.

The chain uses TRBV5-1 and TRBJ2-1; no firm D call. The CDR3 consists of 15 residues. Germline CDR1 and CDR2: SGHRS and YFSETQ. V dropped 2 bases and J dropped 5 bases, with 14 bases sitting between them. As DNA, the CDR3 is TGCGCCAGCAGCTTACTGGGCAGCCATCACAATGAGCAGTTCTTC. Translated: CASSLLGSHHNEQFF. Full variable domain (rest looked up from reference TRBV5-1 and TRBJ2-1): KAGVTQTPRYLIKTRGQQVTLSCSPISGHRSVSWYQQTPGQGLQFLFEYFSETQRNKGNFPGRFSGRQFSNSRSEMNVSTLELGDSALYLCASSLLGSHHNEQFFGPGTRLTVL.

The chain has TRBV7-9 and TRBJ1-1; 9 positions match TRBD1. After removal of 2 bases from V and 4 bases from J, the junction contained 2 bases not matched to a gene. In germline, CDR1 is SEHNR, CDR2 FQNEAQ (reference sequence). The CDR3 length is 14 residues. CDR3 nucleotide sequence: TGTGCCAGCAGCTTATCGGACAGGGGCACTGAAGCTTTCTTT. It encodes CASSLSDRGTEAFF. The variable domain in full, with the rest retrieved from reference TRBV7-9 and TRBJ1-1, is DTGVSQNPRHKITKRGQNVTFRCDPISEHNRLYWYRQTLGQGPEFLTYFQNEAQLEKSRLLSDRFSAERPKGSFSTLEIQRTEQGDSAMYLCASSLSDRGTEAFFGQGTRLTVV.